One sample yielded the 7 T cell receptor beta chains listed below, sequenced in a study of neoadjuvant anti-PD-1 for oral cavity cancer. TCRdb's table, derived via immunoSEQ multiplex PCR, lists solely in-frame clones and lacks some. The data contain 16,000 or so clones, 50% to 65% of them singletons. The specimen was PBMCs, collected before nivolumab (anti-PD-1) treatment. These TCRs come from a person between 35 and 79 years old with oral cavity squamous cell carcinoma.

The V call is TRBV6-5, the J call TRBJ1-4, with 8 bases lining up with TRBD1. V shed 2 bases and J 6 bases; nucleotides not matched to a gene: 5. This CDR3 is built from 15 residues. CDR1 and CDR2 from the germline V gene are MNHEY and SVGAGI. CDR3 protein: CASSYQTGEDEKLFF. CDR3 coding DNA: TGTGCCAGCAGTTACCAGACAGGGGAGGATGAAAAACTGTTTTTT.

This clone was observed a few times. The V and J genes are TRBV10-3 and TRBJ2-7, with D perhaps given as TRBD1 or TRBD2 (5 bases each). V lost 3 bases and J 5 bases, leaving 14 bases between the germline ends. Germline assignment: CDR1 ENHRY and CDR2 SYGVKD. This CDR3 region has 14 residues. The CDR3 DNA reads TGTGCCATCAGTGAAGGAGGACAATTCCACGAGCAGTACTTC. Translation: CAISEGGQFHEQYF.

Written as DNA, the CDR3 is TGTGCCAGCAGCTTAGGCCAGGGGGCAGAAGAGACCCAGTACTTC. Protein: CASSLGQGAEETQYF. This rearrangement joins TRBV7-9 to TRBJ2-5, with 8 bases that match TRBD1. From germline, CDR1 is SEHNR and CDR2 FQNEAQ (reference sequence). V lost 1 base to trimming and J lost 3 bases; unmatched junction nucleotides: 4. The CDR3 consists of 15 residues.

In this sample, this clone turned up a few times. V and J are TRBV7-9 and TRBJ1-1; no firm D call. CDR3 size: 15 residues. The ends were cut back, 0 bases at V and 3 bases at J, with 11 bases in the middle. Germline loops: CDR1 SEHNR, CDR2 FQNEAQ (reference sequence). In nucleotides, the CDR3 is TGTGCCAGCAGCTTAGCGGAAGGGAGCTACACTGAAGCTTTCTTT. Translated: CASSLAEGSYTEAFF.

The V gene is TRBV25-1, the J gene TRBJ2-3; D is uncertain. Trimming pared 5 bases from V and 0 bases from J, leaving 9 bases between. Germline V gene lookup returns CDR1 MGHDK and CDR2 SYGVNS. The CDR3 consists of 14 residues. CDR3 region: CASSSSSSTDTQYF. CDR3 DNA: TGTGCCAGCAGTTCCTCTTCTAGCACAGATACGCAGTATTTT.

J is TRBJ1-1 and V is TRBV2; D gene unclear. Germline-derived CDR1 and CDR2 are SNHLY and FYNNEI. V was clipped by 6 bases and J by 5 bases, with 7 bases between them. CDR3 length: 11 residues. This chain's CDR3 is CASRVLTEAFF. In nucleotides, the CDR3 is TGTGCCAGCAGAGTCTTAACTGAAGCTTTCTTT.

The CDR3 DNA reads TGTGCCAGCAGTTACGGACTAGCGGAGGCCTACAATGAGCAGTTCTTC. Its protein is CASSYGLAEAYNEQFF. The gene calls are TRBV27 and TRBJ2-1; 10 nucleotides match TRBD2. The CDR3 is made up of 16 amino acids. The trim removed 4 bases at V and 2 bases at J, leaving 5 bases unmatched. Looked up from germline, CDR1 is MNHEY and CDR2 is SMNVEV (reference sequence).